These 6 T cell receptor beta chains came from one sample sequenced in a study of cytomegalovirus exposure and HLA in healthy donors. Use of 60 Vbeta and 13 Jbeta primers characterized the PCR. Sequenced by immunoSEQ multiplex PCR; TCRdb stores in-frame clones only, minus some. The data show about 190,000 clones, roughly 76% seen once. The specimen was PBMCs. Every receptor here comes from a man in his forties in good health and CMV-seropositive.

The rearrangement uses TRBV9 and TRBJ2-3; 7 bases are shared with TRBD1. The CDR3 loop spans 15 amino acids. Trimming took 0 bases from V and 6 from J; bases not matched to a gene: 7. Germline CDR1 SGDLS, CDR2 YYNGEE. CDR3 loop: CASSVGGGPTDTQYF. CDR3 DNA: TGTGCCAGCAGCGTAGGAGGGGGCCCCACTGATACGCAGTATTTT.

The genes are TRBV9 and TRBJ2-1; D perhaps matches TRBD2 (5 bases). The CDR3 runs 15 residues. CDR1 SGDLS and CDR2 YYNGEE come from the germline V gene. Between the trimmed V and J ends, which lost 1 base and 6 bases, there was a span of 14 bases. The CDR3 loop reads CASSVSLAFSNEQFF. The CDR3 DNA reads as TGTGCCAGCAGCGTATCCCTAGCTTTTTCCAATGAGCAGTTCTTC.

This clone has a handful of counts. The gene calls are TRBV7-2 and TRBJ2-7; D is uncertain. CDR1 is SGHTA, CDR2 FQGNSA, per germline. The CDR3 has 13 residues. Trimming removed 4 bases from V and 4 bases from J, with 11 bases in between. The CDR3 loop is CASSYSFTYEQYF. The CDR3 nucleotides read TGTGCCAGCAGCTATTCGTTCACATACGAGCAGTACTTC.

V is TRBV7-6 and J is TRBJ2-6; D unclear. Trimming pared 6 bases from V and 0 bases from J, leaving 9 bases between. Germline CDR1 and CDR2: SGHVS and FNYEAQ. The length of the CDR3 is 15 residues. CDR3 region: CASSSTSSGANVLTF. CDR3 DNA: TGTGCCAGCAGTTCAACTTCCTCTGGGGCCAACGTCCTGACTTTC. Supplemented by reference TRBV7-6 and TRBJ2-6, the full variable domain reads GAGVSQSPRYKVTKRGQDVALRCDPISGHVSLYWYRQALGQGPEFLTYFNYEAQQDKSGLPNDRFSAERPEGSISTLTIQRTEQRDSAMYRCASSSTSSGANVLTFGAGSRLTVL.

The chain combines TRBV5-4 with TRBJ2-4, with 8 bases matching TRBD1. The germline V gene encodes CDR1 SGHNT and CDR2 YYREEE (reference sequence). V shed 2 bases and J 6 bases; nucleotides not matched to a gene: 4. CDR3 length: 14 residues. This CDR3 is CASSLGQGRNIQYF. CDR3 nucleotides: TGTGCCAGCAGCTTAGGACAGGGAAGAAACATTCAGTACTTC.

This rearrangement joins TRBV30 to TRBJ2-3; D not certain. Germline V gene data show CDR1 as GTSNPN and CDR2 as SVGIG (reference sequence). The V end lost 3 bases, the J end lost 0 bases, and 4 bases lay between the germline ends. The CDR3 is 12 amino acids. The CDR3 DNA sequence: TGTGCCTGGAGCTTTAGCACAGATACGCAGTATTTT. Amino acids: CAWSFSTDTQYF.